This TCR beta chain was obtained from a study of tumor and adjacent non-tumor tissue in lung cancer. At the level of the study: There were roughly 11 adenocarcinoma, 2 squamous cell carcinoma and 1 small cell lung cancer cases. Samples averaged approximately 3.9 million productive TCRbeta reads each. Study-wide results and caveats: Higher tumor TCR diversity was associated with shorter survival.

This clonotype was counted between two and nine times. The antigen remains undetermined. The library came from three nested PCR rounds adapted from ARM-PCR protocols. TCRdb independently ran MiXCR on the multiplex PCR reads; one entry per CDR3 protein. Of approximately 68,000 distinct CDR3 sequences listed, roughly three quarters are singletons. No cell sorting was done before RNA was extracted from the tissue. This non-tumor lung sample came from over 3 cm beyond the tumor edge. Donors were chemotherapy-naive, newly diagnosed lung cancer surgical patients in China, August–November 2014. The germline CDR1 and CDR2 sequences are SQVTM and ANQGSEA. The CDR3 is 13 amino acids. V shed 1 base and J shed 10 bases, with 14 bases lying between them.

The sample consisted of distant non-tumor lung tissue. The sequence was obtained from a man aged 55 to 70 with non-small cell lung cancer. This chain joins TRBV29-1 and TRBJ2-1; D perhaps matches TRBD2 (5 bases). The CDR3 sequence: CSVEVWKSSEQFF. CDR3 bases: TGCAGCGTTGAAGTTTGGAAATCTAGCGAGCAGTTCTTC.